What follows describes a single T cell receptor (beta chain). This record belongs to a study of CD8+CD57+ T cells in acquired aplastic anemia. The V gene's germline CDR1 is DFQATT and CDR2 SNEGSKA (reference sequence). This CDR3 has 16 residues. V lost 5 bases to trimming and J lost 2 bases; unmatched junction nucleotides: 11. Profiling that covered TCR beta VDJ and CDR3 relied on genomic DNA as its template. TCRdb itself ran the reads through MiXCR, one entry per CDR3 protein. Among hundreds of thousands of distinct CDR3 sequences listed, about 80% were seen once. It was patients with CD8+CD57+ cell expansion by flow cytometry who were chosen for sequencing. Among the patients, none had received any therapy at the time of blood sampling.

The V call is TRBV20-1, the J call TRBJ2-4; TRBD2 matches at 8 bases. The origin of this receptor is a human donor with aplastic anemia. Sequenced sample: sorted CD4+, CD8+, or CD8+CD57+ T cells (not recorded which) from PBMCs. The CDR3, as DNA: TGCAGTGCTTATCTGGCGGGAGGCGCGACCAAAAACATTCAGTACTTC. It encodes CSAYLAGGATKNIQYF.